The source of this TCR beta chain is a study of T cells in Graves' hyperthyroidism and ophthalmopathy. Amplified TCR beta CDR3 regions came from RNA transcripts. Using the HTBI primer set, a first-round RT-PCR was run on the TCR CDR3. A single record per CDR3 protein comes from TCRdb applying MiXCR to the multiplex PCR reads. The profile shows a few hundred thousand distinct CDR3 sequences, approximately 15% of them singletons. This clonotype was seen a handful of times. The TCR was taken from a woman aged 35 to 49 with Graves' ophthalmopathy. The material sequenced was blood.

CDR3 in amino acids: CASSQVARGLGDTQYF. Written as DNA, the CDR3 is TGTGCCAGCAGCCAAGTCGCGAGGGGGCTGGGAGATACGCAGTATTTT. The genes are TRBV3-1 and TRBJ2-3; 7 bases are shared with TRBD1. The CDR3 extends over 16 amino acids. V lost 1 base to trimming and J lost 5 bases; unmatched junction nucleotides: 9. Germline CDR1 and CDR2: LGHDT and YNNKEL (reference sequence).